This TCR beta chain is from a study of cytomegalovirus exposure and HLA in healthy donors. Healthy bone marrow donors supplied every sample. Although they were nominally healthy when sampled, donors likely had unrecorded immune exposures. Notes on the study in general: TCR beta sequences numbering under 20,000 were associated with HLA alleles at 0.05 false discovery rate in a later analysis. In a later analysis, TCR beta V- and J-gene trimming was associated with a missense DCLRE1C variant.

Germline V CDR1 and CDR2: PRHDT, FYEKMQ (reference sequence). V was shortened by 3 bases and J by 7 bases, with 9 bases between the two germline ends. The CDR3 totals 13 residues. This PCR relied on a set of 60 Vbeta primers and 13 Jbeta primers. TCRdb's copy holds only in-frame clones and misses some; the assay was immunoSEQ multiplex PCR. The sample consists of some 140,000 clones, roughly three quarters of them appearing once. About this clone: Its antigen is still unknown.

Sequenced input: PBMCs. The V and J genes are TRBV13 and TRBJ1-4, with a weak D call TRBD1 (6 bases). The clonotype comes from a man aged 30 to 45 in good health and CMV-seronegative. CDR3 residues: CASSLAGVEKLFF. The DNA of the CDR3 is TGTGCCAGCAGCTTGGCAGGGGTTGAAAAACTGTTTTTT.